These T cell receptor beta chains were read from a single sample in a study of technical replicates of blood from a handful of donors. The table came from immunoSEQ multiplex PCR; TCRdb's copy has only in-frame clones and leaves some out. The sample has 85,000 or so clones; nearly 95% are singletons. Sample: T cells isolated from PBMCs. These receptors all come from a human donor in good health. The CDR3 runs from the conserved cysteine through the conserved F or W. A D gene is named only where the DNA matches it firmly.

TRBV5-6,TRBD1,TRBJ2-7,TGTGCCAGCAGCTCCGAAGGACAGGGAAGGTACGAGCAGTACTTC,CASSSEGQGRYEQYF
TRBV19,TRBD2,TRBJ2-1,TGTGCCAGTAGGAAGGGCGGGAGGTCCCTTTGGACCTACAATGAGCAGTTCTTC,CASRKGGRSLWTYNEQFF
TRBV6-1,NA,TRBJ2-7,TGTGCCAGCAGTGTTTTCAGGGCGGACGAGCAGTACTTC,CASSVFRADEQYF
TRBV28,TRBD2,TRBJ2-1,TGTGCCAGCACCCCTACTAGCGGGTCTGTCAATGAGCAGTTCTTC,CASTPTSGSVNEQFF
TRBV5-4,TRBD2,TRBJ2-5,TGTGCCAGCAGCTTGGAGGTAGCGGGGCCTGAGACCCAGTACTTC,CASSLEVAGPETQYF
TRBV10-1,TRBD2,TRBJ2-3,TGCGCCAGCAGTGAAACTCTAGCGGGGCTCATCACAGATACGCAGTATTTT,CASSETLAGLITDTQYF
TRBV6-5,NA,TRBJ2-5,TGTGCCAGCAGTTACTCGCCACGGGAGTTGGGGACCCAGTACTTC,CASSYSPRELGTQYF
TRBV7-9,TRBD1,TRBJ1-5,TGTGCCAGCAGCTTAGCGCGCCCGGGACAGGGGAGCAATCAGCCCCAGCATTTT,CASSLARPGQGSNQPQHF
TRBV27,TRBD1,TRBJ2-3,TGTGCCAGCAGTCACGGACAGGGCGGGAACGCAGATACGCAGTATTTT,CASSHGQGGNADTQYF
TRBV13,TRBD1,TRBJ1-1,TGTGCCAGCAGCTTAGAGGGACAGGGGAACACTGAAGCTTTCTTT,CASSLEGQGNTEAFF
TRBV6-5,TRBD1,TRBJ1-2,TGTGCCACGAAAGGGGGTACAGGGGGCGCATATGGCTACACCTTC,CATKGGTGGAYGYTF
TRBV28,NA,TRBJ1-2,TGTGCCGCCCGTACCGGACAGATCTATGGCTACACCTTC,CAARTGQIYGYTF
TRBV2,NA,TRBJ2-3,TGTGCCAGCAGTCCTGCTAGAGGTCCTTATACGCAGTATTTT,CASSPARGPYTQYF
TRBV11-2,TRBD2,TRBJ2-2,TGTGCCAGCAGCGAGGGACTAGCGGCCGGGGAGCTGTTTTTT,CASSEGLAAGELFF
TRBV2,NA,TRBJ1-2,TGTGCCAGCAGTGAAGGTGGGGGCGCGACCTATGGCTACACCTTC,CASSEGGGATYGYTF
TRBV30,NA,TRBJ1-6,TGTGCCTGGAGTATGCAGGGAAATTCACCCCTCCACTTT,CAWSMQGNSPLHF
TRBV6-1,NA,TRBJ2-1,TGTGCCAGCTGCAGACAGCCTTACAATGAGCAGTTCTTC,CASCRQPYNEQFF
TRBV4-1,NA,TRBJ1-2,TGCGCCAGCAGCCAAGATCGTAGGACAGCCTTC,CASSQDRRTAF
TRBV5-1,NA,TRBJ2-7,TGCGCCAGCAGCTTATCAGGGGCCGTCCTGGGGGAGCAGTACTTC,CASSLSGAVLGEQYF
TRBV13,TRBD1,TRBJ2-7,TGTGCCAGCAGCTTAAACAGGGGCGTAGGGGAGCAGTACTTC,CASSLNRGVGEQYF
TRBV4-1,NA,TRBJ2-7,TGCGCCAGCAGCCAACAGACGGCGACTAGAGTCTCCTACGAGCAGTACTTC,CASSQQTATRVSYEQYF
TRBV10-3,NA,TRBJ2-5,TGTGCCACGGGTATAACAGGGAATCAAGAGACCCAGTACTTC,CATGITGNQETQYF